The clone carrying this T cell receptor beta chain showed up just a few times. Its matching antigen is unknown. Vbeta (60) and Jbeta (13) primers were used in the PCR. The repertoire was sequenced with immunoSEQ multiplex PCR; TCRdb's copy has only in-frame clones and lacks some. Among 200,000 to 250,000 clones, under 80% were seen once, and the ten largest hold roughly 1.9%. Germline V gives CDR1 ENHRY, CDR2 SYGVKD. V gave up 4 bases and J gave up 6 bases; unmatched junction bases: 7. CDR3 length: 15 amino acids. This entry is derived from a study of cytomegalovirus exposure and HLA in healthy donors. Study conclusions and caveats: A later analysis found TCR association rates differed by HLA locus, highest for DRB1 and lowest for HLA-C.

The TCR originated in a woman aged 25 to 39 in good health and CMV-seronegative. Input material: PBMCs. V and J are TRBV10-3 and TRBJ1-2, with TRBD1 identical over 11 bases. The CDR3 DNA reads TGTGCCATCAGTGTTGGGGACAGGGGGGTTGATGGCTACACCTTC. This codes for CAISVGDRGVDGYTF.